The TCR beta chain under discussion was sequenced for a study of shared clonotypes between healthy human individuals. On the study more broadly: A few men and a couple of women, aged 18 to 49, were donors. General study points: Relative to clonotypes present in all four donors, those not shared had lower generation probabilities.

This clone was recorded once. The target antigen is unknown. Per the study methods: ImmunoSEQ only sent back junction sequences with no quality scores, so filtering was done differently. Libraries were prepared by immunoSEQ multiplex PCR; TCRdb keeps only in-frame clonotypes and omits some of them. For V, J and clone size, that table is used; D and trimming come from the DNA. This table holds about 2.4 million clones, roughly 93% found once. This CDR3 has 15 amino acids. Trimming removed 7 bases from V and 3 bases from J, with 18 bases in between. Per germline, CDR1 MNHNS and CDR2 SASEGT. The chain has TRBV6-1 and TRBJ1-1; D possibly corresponds to TRBD1 (6 bases). The sequenced sample was naive CD4+ T cells from PBMCs. Subset reported: CD45RA+ positively selected. The clonotype comes from a man in his late teens or twenties in good health. Some clones in this sample may be carry-over from other donors' samples. CDR3: CASTPSGARDTEAFF. The CDR3 region has the DNA TGTGCCAGCACCCCCTCGGGGGCCCGGGACACTGAAGCTTTCTTT.